One and the same sample provided the 26 T cell receptor beta chains below, sequenced in a study of blood T cell repertoires in COVID-19. The protocol was immunoSEQ multiplex PCR, while the TCRdb copy is restricted to in-frame clones and leaves out a portion. The sample holds just over 650,000 clones, approximately 90% seen once. The sample taken for sequencing was peripheral blood. These receptors were taken from a woman between 18 and 29 years old with acute or convalescent COVID-19.

The chain links TRBV4-3 to TRBJ2-1, with 14 bases aligning to TRBD2. The CDR3 contains 16 residues. Losses at the gene ends were 6 bases for V and 5 bases for J; bases not matched to a gene: 6. Germline assignment: CDR1 LGHNA and CDR2 YSLEER. CDR3 coding DNA: TGCGCCAGCAGTAGACTAGCGGGGGGGTCCAACAATGAGCAGTTCTTC. This codes for CASSRLAGGSNNEQFF.

The chain uses TRBV7-3 and TRBJ2-6; TRBD2 agrees at 8 bases. CDR3 length: 16 amino acids. The ends lost 3 bases at V and 1 base at J; junction bases unmatched: 2. Germline loops: CDR1 SGHTA, CDR2 FQGTGA. CDR3 coding DNA: TGTGCCAGCAGCTTCGCGGGAGGTTCTGGGGCCAACGTCCTGACTTTC. Its translation: CASSFAGGSGANVLTF.

The V and J genes are TRBV6-5 and TRBJ1-2; D possibly corresponds to TRBD1 (6 bases). Looked up from germline, CDR1 is MNHEY and CDR2 is SVGAGI. Trimming took off 0 bases at V and 6 bases at J, with 11 bases between the two ends. The CDR3 contains 14 residues. DNA of the CDR3: TGTGCCAGCAGTTACTCAGTGGCAGGGGATGGCTACACCTTC. Protein product: CASSYSVAGDGYTF.

The chain has TRBV9 and TRBJ1-6; tentative D call: TRBD1 (5 bases). From germline, CDR1 is SGDLS and CDR2 YYNGEE. Trimming left V 3 bases short and J 8 bases short, with 12 bases between. The CDR3 runs 14 residues. This CDR3 is CASSAALGDSPLHF. Written as DNA, the CDR3 is TGTGCCAGCAGCGCAGCCTTAGGGGATTCACCCCTCCACTTT.

The V call is TRBV6-5, the J call TRBJ1-5; D not certain. The CDR3 has 14 amino acids. V shed 6 bases and J shed 4 bases, with 13 bases lying between them. The germline V gene has CDR1 MNHEY and CDR2 SVGAGI. The CDR3 spells CASSLGRKNQPQHF. For the CDR3, the DNA is TGTGCCAGCAGCCTCGGGAGGAAAAATCAGCCCCAGCATTTT.

The CDR3 is CAWIAGLAGTNTGELFF. CDR3 nucleotide sequence: TGTGCCTGGATAGCAGGACTAGCGGGAACGAACACCGGGGAGCTGTTTTTT. V and J are TRBV30 and TRBJ2-2; 12 bases line up with TRBD2. CDR3 length: 17 amino acids. V lost 4 bases to trimming and J lost 0 bases; unmatched junction nucleotides: 6. Germline-derived CDR1 and CDR2 are GTSNPN and SVGIG (reference sequence).

This chain joins TRBV6-1 and TRBJ1-2, with D hard to call. CDR1 and CDR2 from the germline V gene are MNHNS and SASEGT. Trimming pared 2 bases from V and 6 bases from J, leaving 13 bases between. CDR3 length: 14 amino acids. The CDR3 spells CASSELTRENGYTF. The CDR3 DNA is TGTGCCAGCAGTGAATTAACGAGGGAAAATGGCTACACCTTC.

The chain joins TRBV27 to TRBJ1-1; TRBD1 matches at 8 bases. Germline assignment: CDR1 MNHEY and CDR2 SMNVEV (reference sequence). CDR3 length: 14 amino acids. Germline trimming cut 1 base from V and 11 bases from J; bases unmatched to any gene: 9. In nucleotides, the CDR3 is TGTGCCAGCAGTTTATTATGGGAGACAGGGGAGGCTTTCTTT. Its protein product is CASSLLWETGEAFF.

J is TRBJ2-1 and V is TRBV2; D is ambiguous. The germline gives CDR1 SNHLY, CDR2 FYNNEI. This CDR3 contains 15 residues. The V gene lost 4 bases and the J gene lost 4 bases, with 14 bases spanning the gap. DNA for the CDR3: TGTGCCAGCAGTGGTCGAACAACATCGTACAATGAGCAGTTCTTC. Translated, it gives CASSGRTTSYNEQFF. Based on the CDR3 plus reference TRBV2 and TRBJ2-1, the full variable domain is EPEVTQTPSHQVTQMGQEVILRCVPISNHLYFYWYRQILGQKVEFLVSFYNNEISEKSEIFDDQFSVERPDGSNFTLKIRSTKLEDSAMYFCASSGRTTSYNEQFFGPGTRLTVL.

J is TRBJ1-2 and V is TRBV30; D unresolved. The CDR3 is 14 residues long. Between the trimmed V and J ends, which lost 1 base and 5 bases, there was a span of 14 bases. In germline, CDR1 is GTSNPN, CDR2 SVGIG (reference sequence). Here the CDR3 reads CAWSAGSIVYGYTF. DNA for the CDR3: TGTGCCTGGAGTGCCGGGTCAATCGTATATGGCTACACCTTC.

The chain joins TRBV6-5 to TRBJ1-3, with a possible D match to TRBD1 (5 bases). V lost 1 base and J 4 bases, leaving 11 bases between the germline ends. The CDR3 length is 15 residues. Germline assignment: CDR1 MNHEY and CDR2 SVGAGI. The CDR3 DNA follows: TGTGCCAGCAGTTACTGGTCAGGGAAAGGAAACACCATATATTTT. Its translation is CASSYWSGKGNTIYF.

The chain uses TRBV24-1 and TRBJ1-5, with D possibly matching TRBD1 (6 bases). The CDR3 covers 18 residues. V was trimmed by 3 bases and J by 2 bases, leaving 19 bases between them. Germline values: CDR1 KGHDR, CDR2 SFDVKD. The CDR3 nucleotides read TGTGCCACCAGTGATACCGACAGGCTAGGGGGGGGCAATCAGCCCCAGCATTTT. Amino acid sequence: CATSDTDRLGGGNQPQHF.

This rearrangement joins TRBV6-5 to TRBJ1-3, with D possibly TRBD1 on 6 matching bases. There are 13 residues in the CDR3. V lost 6 bases and J 5 bases, leaving 11 bases between the germline ends. CDR1 is MNHEY and CDR2 is SVGAGI in the germline V gene. Here the CDR3 DNA reads TGTGCCAGCAGCCCAGGGGCGAGAAACACCATATATTTT. Translated, it gives CASSPGARNTIYF.

The chain is built from TRBV3-1 (or the pseudogene TRBV3-2) and TRBJ1-6; 7 nucleotides align to TRBD1. V was clipped by 6 bases and J by 4 bases; unmatched bases: 6. From germline, CDR1 is LGHDT and CDR2 YNNKEL (reference sequence). CDR3 length equals 15 residues. CDR3 loop: CASRPGQAYNSPLHF. The CDR3 DNA reads TGTGCCAGCAGGCCAGGACAGGCTTATAATTCACCCCTCCACTTT.

The chain recombines TRBV25-1 with TRBJ2-7, with 7 nucleotides matching TRBD1. The CDR3 loop spans 13 amino acids. Germline V gene lookup returns CDR1 MGHDK and CDR2 SYGVNS. V lost 6 bases to trimming and J lost 0 bases; unmatched junction nucleotides: 2. CDR3: CASRRDSSYEQYF. The CDR3 bases are TGTGCCAGCAGGAGGGACAGCTCCTACGAGCAGTACTTC.

The V and J genes are TRBV10-3 and TRBJ1-1, with 7 bases fitting TRBD1. Germline values: CDR1 ENHRY, CDR2 SYGVKD. Trimming took 6 bases from V and 5 from J; bases not matched to a gene: 9. This CDR3 has 14 residues. The CDR3 loop is CAIRSDRLGTEAFF. The CDR3 bases are TGTGCCATCAGATCGGACAGGTTGGGAACTGAAGCTTTCTTT.

The V gene is TRBV30, the J gene TRBJ1-1; the D gene is possibly TRBD1 (5 bases). Trimming took off 0 bases at V and 5 bases at J, with 19 bases between the two ends. The CDR3 loop spans 16 amino acids. The germline CDR1 and CDR2 sequences are GTSNPN and SVGIG (reference sequence). CDR3 bases: TGTGCCTGGAGTGTATATTGGGGGGAGGGACGTACTGAAGCTTTCTTT. Residues: CAWSVYWGEGRTEAFF.

The V and J genes are TRBV5-4 and TRBJ1-1; 9 bases fit TRBD1. Trimming took 3 bases from V and 4 from J; bases not matched to a gene: 1. CDR3 length: 13 amino acids. Per the germline V gene, CDR1 is SGHNT and CDR2 is YYREEE (reference sequence). The CDR3 spells CASSSDRGTEAFF. CDR3 bases: TGTGCCAGCAGCTCGGACAGGGGCACTGAAGCTTTCTTT.

DNA of the CDR3: TGTGCCAGCAGTTCCTCCCCGTCGGCTAACTATGGCTACACCTTC. Residues: CASSSSPSANYGYTF. The gene calls are TRBV6-6 and TRBJ1-2; D unclear. Germline values: CDR1 MNHNY, CDR2 SVGAGI (reference sequence). This CDR3 region has 15 residues. V was cut by 4 bases and J by 0 bases, with 12 bases left in between.

The chain uses TRBV15 and TRBJ1-2; tentative D call: TRBD1 (6 bases). This CDR3 spans 13 amino acids. Germline lookup yields CDR1 LNHNV and CDR2 YYDKDF (reference sequence). The V gene lost 4 bases and the J gene lost 6 bases, with 12 bases spanning the gap. The CDR3 sequence is CATSTGAADGYTF. The DNA of the CDR3 is TGTGCCACCAGCACAGGGGCCGCCGATGGCTACACCTTC.

This rearrangement joins TRBV12-5 to TRBJ1-2, with 7 nucleotides matching TRBD1. V gave up 9 bases and J gave up 2 bases; unmatched junction bases: 12. This CDR3 is built from 15 residues. Germline V gene lookup returns CDR1 LGHNT and CDR2 FRNRAP. In nucleotides, the CDR3 is TGTGCTAGCCACCCCAGGGGGGACAGCAACTATGGCTACACCTTC. Protein: CASHPRGDSNYGYTF.

The rearrangement links TRBV7-2 to TRBJ1-1, with D uncertain. CDR3 length equals 13 residues. V lost 6 bases and J lost 1, with 9 bases in between. CDR1 SGHTA and CDR2 FQGNSA come from the germline V gene. The CDR3 protein is CASSSRQNTEAFF. The CDR3 bases are TGTGCCAGCAGTTCTCGACAGAACACTGAAGCTTTCTTT.

This chain connects TRBV29-1 to TRBJ1-2, with a tentative D call TRBD1 (6 bases). V lost 6 bases, J lost 1 base, and 15 bases lay in between. CDR1 SQVTM and CDR2 ANQGSEA come from the germline V gene. The CDR3 is 14 amino acids. The CDR3 region has the DNA TGCAGCGTCGCTTTCGAACAGGGTAACTATGGCTACACCTTC. Amino acids: CSVAFEQGNYGYTF.

This clone occurred a few times. V and J are TRBV6-5 and TRBJ1-1, with TRBD1 matching over 8 bases. The junction had 11 bases not matched to a gene; V was cut back by 6 bases and J by 5 bases. CDR3 size: 15 residues. CDR1 is MNHEY and CDR2 is SVGAGI in the germline V gene. The CDR3 protein is CASSPFTGGKTEAFF. The DNA of the CDR3 is TGTGCCAGCAGCCCCTTTACAGGGGGGAAGACTGAAGCTTTCTTT.

Concerning this clone: This sample includes further DNA sequences coding for the same CDR3. CDR3 DNA sequence: TGTGCCAGCACCAGGGAAGAGACCCAGTACTTC. Translation gives CASTREETQYF. The chain uses TRBV6-5 and TRBJ2-5; a weak D match, TRBD1 (5 bases). Germline lookup yields CDR1 MNHEY and CDR2 SVGAGI. The V end lost 7 bases, the J end lost 3 bases, and 6 bases lay between the germline ends. This CDR3 spans 11 amino acids.

The chain links TRBV28 to TRBJ1-1; D might be TRBD1 (6 bases). This CDR3 spans 14 amino acids. Germline CDR1 and CDR2: MDHEN and SYDVKM. Deletions cut 7 bases from V and 0 bases from J, with 12 bases between. The CDR3 region has the DNA TGTGCCAGCACAGGGGCCCGAATGAACACTGAAGCTTTCTTT. Translated: CASTGARMNTEAFF.